This T cell receptor (beta chain) stems from a study of blood T cells in healthy people across ages (dated by TCRdb to about 2015). Broadly, across the study: In model experiments, template switching captured roughly one uniquely barcoded TCR beta cDNA molecule for every two T cells. To track age-related changes in TCR beta repertoire diversity, the study relied on deep sequencing normalized with unique cDNA molecular identifiers. The donors were divided into four age groups: young (average around 15 years), middle-aged (roughly 40), aged (approximately 64) and long-lived (roughly 86). To avoid experimental bias, donors of different ages were distributed randomly across sequencing lanes. Two additional independent replicas of 1 million unique cDNA reads from the same blood draw were analyzed for two donors (one aged 18 to 30 and one aged 80 or older).

As concerns this clonotype: This clone's antigen is unknown. Base qualities are not provided; no much larger clone lies one nucleotide away.

The library was made by 5' RACE. Instrument on record: Illumina HiSeq 2500. The second PCR ran for roughly 7 to 12 cycles and used a J-beta primer mix along with a sample-barcoded 5' primer. A unique molecular identifier was introduced onto each TCR beta cDNA molecule by a template-switch 5' adaptor carrying 12 random nucleotides. At least 3 million CDR3-containing paired-end reads were obtained from each sample. The Mint cDNA synthesis kit, primed by a TRBC-specific oligonucleotide, was used to synthesize first-strand cDNA from all RNA. Following uracil-DNA glycosylase treatment, a first 18-cycle PCR with universal primers M1SS and BC2_uni_R was performed on all cDNA. The paper's processing steps were these. For normalization, 1 million high-quality reads were randomly selected from each sample, with every read carrying a distinct molecular identifier. Reads sharing molecular identifiers were discarded rather than binned into consensus sequences. MiTCR, run with a Q25 quality threshold and the strictest error-elimination algorithm, handled CDR3 identification, clonotype clustering and error correction. A nonparametric unseen species model with Euler transformation was used to estimate a lower bound on total TCR beta diversity. TCRdb took the public reads, trimmed them with fastp at Q25, ran MiXCR for clone calling and kept in-frame beta chains. Identical CDR3 protein sequences are pooled into one entry, listed with their most common genes and DNA. These V and J calls originate from TCRdb's pipeline instead of the authors' own analysis. In all, the sample holds over 600,000 distinct CDR3 sequences, and approximately 40% of those were seen once. Of the sample, around 30% falls within the top ten clones.

Donors were 39 systemically healthy Caucasian individuals from Russia aged about 6 to 100 years. Roughly 10 milliliters of peripheral blood were collected from each donor into EDTA-treated Vacutainer tubes. PBMCs were isolated by Ficoll-Paque density-gradient centrifugation, with at least 7 million obtained per sample. Total RNA was extracted from PBMCs with Trizol reagent, with at least 5.5 micrograms obtained per sample. Naive CD45RAhigh/CD27high T cell percentages were measured by flow cytometry on a PBMC aliquot from every donor. Taken from cysteine to phenylalanine, the CDR3 has 14 residues. Only the CDR3 DNA is retained, 42 bases long and in frame from the first base. From the germline V gene, CDR1 is SGHRS and CDR2 is YFSETQ. V sheds 4 bases and J sheds 6 bases, leaving 14 bases between their ends. Results and caveats for the whole study, not just this receptor: Estimates of total diversity based on one million sequenced T cells were regarded as lower bounds and as underestimates. The long-lived group showed more naive CD4+ T cells, fewer expanded clones and increased TCR diversity than the aged group, suggesting age selection. Because profiling used bulk unsorted PBMCs, naive and antigen-experienced compartments could not be compared conclusively. A strong correlation was found between observed TCR beta diversity and the percentage of naive T cells measured by flow cytometry. Observed TCR beta diversity per million T cells fell roughly linearly with age, and a significant reduction was already apparent by age about 38. Because donor CMV infection status was unknown, age-related changes in expanded clonotypes were potentially confounded.

The chain employs TRBV5-1 and TRBJ2-1; the D gene is perhaps TRBD2, on 6 matching bases. This sequence was found in a man older than 75 in good health. The sequenced sample consisted of blood. The CDR3 sequence is CASSPQDYSNEQFF. The nucleotide sequence reads TGCGCCAGCAGCCCTCAGGACTACTCCAATGAGCAGTTCTTC. Joined to the reference TRBV5-1 and TRBJ2-1 proteins, this CDR3 gives the full variable domain: KAGVTQTPRYLIKTRGQQVTLSCSPISGHRSVSWYQQTPGQGLQFLFEYFSETQRNKGNFPGRFSGRQFSNSRSEMNVSTLELGDSALYLCASSPQDYSNEQFFGPGTRLTVL.